This TCR beta chain derives from a study of post-analysis software for immune sequencing data. Study-level findings and limits: Roughly 5 TRBV segments (TRBV5-6, TRBV5-1 and TRBV20-1 among them) occurred more frequently in patients than in controls. Controls significantly exceeded multiple sclerosis patients in normalized Chao1 diversity.

Unique molecular identifiers tagged the TCR beta cDNA libraries. The T cell input of roughly 0.95 to 11 million gave roughly 500,000 cDNA molecules. TCRdb redid the calling of the PCR reads with MiXCR, one entry per CDR3 protein. The sample lists 750,000 to 900,000 distinct CDR3 sequences, about half occurring once. Worth noting for this clonotype: Its antigen is as yet unknown.

The CDR3 totals 14 residues. CDR1 and CDR2 (germline): SGHTA, FQGNSA. The rearrangement uses TRBV7-2 and TRBJ2-5; TRBD1 agrees at 8 bases. The DNA end favors TRBJ2-7, so the J call may be wrong. The sample consisted of blood. The source of this sequence is a girl aged 10 to 17 with multiple sclerosis. The CDR3 sequence: CASSLGTGHDEQYF. CDR3 sequence (DNA): TGTGCCAGCAGCCTAGGGACAGGACACGACGAGCAGTACTTC.